This T cell receptor (beta chain) was retrieved from a study of OX40 agonist ivuxolimab in advanced cancers. The overall study: Patients were treated with ivuxolimab, an agonistic anti-OX40 (CD134) antibody. Of mixed ages from about 20 to 90 and averaging around 60 years, the group was roughly 83% male.

The study sampled blood at baseline, cycle 4 day 1, and cycle 7 day 1. Sequencing was performed with immunoSEQ multiplex PCR; in TCRdb, only in-frame clones are kept and a portion is missing. This sample carries 90,000 to 100,000 clones, about 87% of them seen once, and the ten largest clones take less than 1%. Looked up from germline, CDR1 is MNHEY and CDR2 is SMNVEV (reference sequence). The CDR3 covers 16 residues. With 5 bases clipped from V and 2 bases from J, the junction kept 8 bases outside the gene matches. Whole-study results and caveats: Among the nonresponders, some also had low normalized T-cell clonal expansion.

On this clone itself: As yet, its antigen is unknown.

The J gene is TRBJ2-3, the V gene TRBV27; TRBD2 agrees at 9 bases. This clonotype was obtained from an adult with an advanced solid tumor such as melanoma, head and neck, liver or kidney cancer. Sequenced material: CD4+ or CD8+ T cells sorted from blood, taken in a trial of the OX40 agonist ivuxolimab. CDR3 sequence reads: CASSPDLAGFTDTQYF. The DNA for the CDR3 is TGTGCCAGCAGTCCCGACCTAGCGGGGTTCACAGATACGCAGTATTTT.